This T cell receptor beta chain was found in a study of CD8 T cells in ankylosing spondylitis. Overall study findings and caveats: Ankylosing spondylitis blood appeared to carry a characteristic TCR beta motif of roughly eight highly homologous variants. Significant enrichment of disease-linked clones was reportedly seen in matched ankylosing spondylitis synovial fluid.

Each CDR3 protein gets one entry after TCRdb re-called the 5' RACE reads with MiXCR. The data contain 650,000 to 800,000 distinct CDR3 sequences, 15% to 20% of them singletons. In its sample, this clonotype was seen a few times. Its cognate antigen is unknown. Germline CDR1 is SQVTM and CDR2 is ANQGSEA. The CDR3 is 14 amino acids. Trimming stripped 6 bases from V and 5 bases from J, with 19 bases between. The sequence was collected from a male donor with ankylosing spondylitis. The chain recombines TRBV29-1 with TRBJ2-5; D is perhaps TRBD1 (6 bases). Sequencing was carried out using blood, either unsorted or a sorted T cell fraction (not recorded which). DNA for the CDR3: TGCAGCGTATCAGGGGCCTGGGTTTCGGAGACCCAGTACTTC. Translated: CSVSGAWVSETQYF.